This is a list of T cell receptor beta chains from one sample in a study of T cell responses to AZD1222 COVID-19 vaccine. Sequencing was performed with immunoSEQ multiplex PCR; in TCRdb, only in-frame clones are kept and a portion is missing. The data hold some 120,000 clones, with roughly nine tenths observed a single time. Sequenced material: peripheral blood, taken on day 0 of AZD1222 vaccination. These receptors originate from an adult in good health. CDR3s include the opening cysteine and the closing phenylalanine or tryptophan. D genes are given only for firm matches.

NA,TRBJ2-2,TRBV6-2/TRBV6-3,TGTGCCAGCAGTTTTGTCCTCGCGAACACCGGGGAGCTGTTTTTT,CASSFVLANTGELFF
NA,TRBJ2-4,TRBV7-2,TGTGCCAGCAGCCAGCTAGCGAGGGCCAAAAACATTCAGTACTTC,CASSQLARAKNIQYF
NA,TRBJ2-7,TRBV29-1,TGCAGCGTTGAAGTAACAAAGTCCGAGCAGTACTTC,CSVEVTKSEQYF
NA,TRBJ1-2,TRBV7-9,TGTGCCAGCAGCTTAGCGCCCGGGAATGGCTACACCTTC,CASSLAPGNGYTF
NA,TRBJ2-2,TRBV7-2,TGTGCCAGCAGACCTGGGGGTGCCGGGGAGCTGTTTTTT,CASRPGGAGELFF
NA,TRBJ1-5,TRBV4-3,TGCGCCAGCAGCCAAGATCGAACAGTCAATCAGCCCCAGCATTTT,CASSQDRTVNQPQHF
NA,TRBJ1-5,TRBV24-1,TGTGCCACCAGTGATCATAGGGGACAGCCCCAGCATTTT,CATSDHRGQPQHF
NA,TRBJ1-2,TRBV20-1,TGCAGTGCTAGTAACGCTTTGCACACCTTC,CSASNALHTF
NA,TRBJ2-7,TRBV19,TGTGCCAGTAACCCCGGCCCCGGCGGCTACGAGCAGTACTTC,CASNPGPGGYEQYF
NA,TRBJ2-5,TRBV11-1,TGTGCCAGCAGCTTACGATCTAGATGGGAGACCCAGTACTTC,CASSLRSRWETQYF
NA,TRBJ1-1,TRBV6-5,TGTGCCAGCAATTTGAATGGCTACACTGAAGCTTTCTTT,CASNLNGYTEAFF
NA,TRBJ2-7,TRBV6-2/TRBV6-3,TGTGCCAGCAGTTCGCCTGACAGGACCTACGAGCAGTACTTC,CASSSPDRTYEQYF